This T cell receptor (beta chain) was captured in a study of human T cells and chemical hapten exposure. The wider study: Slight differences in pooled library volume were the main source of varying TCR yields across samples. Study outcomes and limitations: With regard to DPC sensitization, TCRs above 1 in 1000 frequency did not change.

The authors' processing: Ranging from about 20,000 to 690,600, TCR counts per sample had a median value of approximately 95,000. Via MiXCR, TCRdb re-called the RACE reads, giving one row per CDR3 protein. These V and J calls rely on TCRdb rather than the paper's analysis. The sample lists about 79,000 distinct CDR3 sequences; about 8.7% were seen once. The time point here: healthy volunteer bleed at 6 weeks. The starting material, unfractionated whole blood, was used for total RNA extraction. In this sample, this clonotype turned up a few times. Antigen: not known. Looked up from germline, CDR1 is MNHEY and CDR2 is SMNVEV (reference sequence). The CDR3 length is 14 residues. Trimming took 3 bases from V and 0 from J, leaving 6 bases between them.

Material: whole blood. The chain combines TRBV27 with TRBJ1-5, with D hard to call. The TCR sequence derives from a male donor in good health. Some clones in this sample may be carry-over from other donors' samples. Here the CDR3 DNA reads TGTGCCAGCAGTTTCGGGGATAGCAATCAGCCCCAGCATTTT. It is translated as CASSFGDSNQPQHF.